The 2 T cell receptor beta chains below come from one sample, sequenced in a study of technical replicates of blood from a few donors. The protocol was immunoSEQ multiplex PCR, while the TCRdb copy is restricted to in-frame clones and leaves out a portion. This sample has roughly 65,000 clones, with about 90% found just once. Material: PBMCs. The receptors were gathered from a human donor in good health. Some clones in this sample may be carry-over from other donors' samples.

The chain carries TRBV4-3 and TRBJ2-7, with D possibly matching TRBD1 (5 bases). Germline V CDR1 and CDR2: LGHNA, YSLEER. The CDR3 totals 15 residues. V shed 2 bases and J shed 3 bases, with 14 bases lying between them. CDR3 sequence: CASSQRRDRVYEQYF. The DNA for the CDR3 is TGCGCCAGCAGCCAACGGCGCGACAGAGTCTACGAGCAGTACTTC.

V usage is TRBV7-2 and J usage is TRBJ2-5; TRBD1 matches 7 bases. V dropped 0 bases and J dropped 2; count of bases not matched to a gene: 12. This CDR3 region has 18 residues. Germline V gives CDR1 SGHTA, CDR2 FQGNSA. This chain's CDR3 is CASSLASRTGRSQETQYF. CDR3 bases: TGTGCCAGCAGCTTAGCCAGCCGGACAGGACGGTCACAAGAGACCCAGTACTTC.